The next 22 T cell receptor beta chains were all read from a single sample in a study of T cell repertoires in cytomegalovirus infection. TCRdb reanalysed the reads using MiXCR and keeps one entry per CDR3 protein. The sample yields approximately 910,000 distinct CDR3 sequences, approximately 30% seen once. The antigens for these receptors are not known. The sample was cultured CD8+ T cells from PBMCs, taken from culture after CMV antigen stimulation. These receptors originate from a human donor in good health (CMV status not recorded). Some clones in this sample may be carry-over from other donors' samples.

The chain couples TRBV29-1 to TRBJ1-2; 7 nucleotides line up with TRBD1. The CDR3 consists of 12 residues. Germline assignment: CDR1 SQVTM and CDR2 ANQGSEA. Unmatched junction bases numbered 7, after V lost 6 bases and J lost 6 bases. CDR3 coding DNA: TGCAGCGTCGACAGGGAATACGATGGCTACACCTTC. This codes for CSVDREYDGYTF.

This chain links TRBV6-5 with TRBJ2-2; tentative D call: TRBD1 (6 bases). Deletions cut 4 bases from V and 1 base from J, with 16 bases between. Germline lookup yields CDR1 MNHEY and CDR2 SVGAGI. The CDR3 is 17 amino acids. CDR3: CASSFRWQGKNTGELFF. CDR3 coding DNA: TGTGCCAGCAGTTTCCGCTGGCAGGGGAAGAACACCGGGGAGCTGTTTTTT.

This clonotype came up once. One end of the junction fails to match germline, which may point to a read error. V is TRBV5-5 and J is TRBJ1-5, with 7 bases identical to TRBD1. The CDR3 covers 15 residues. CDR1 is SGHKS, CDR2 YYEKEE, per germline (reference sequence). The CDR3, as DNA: TGTGCCAGCAGCCCTCAGGGGGTCTGGAATCGGCCCCAGCATTTT. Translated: CASSPQGVWNRPQHF.

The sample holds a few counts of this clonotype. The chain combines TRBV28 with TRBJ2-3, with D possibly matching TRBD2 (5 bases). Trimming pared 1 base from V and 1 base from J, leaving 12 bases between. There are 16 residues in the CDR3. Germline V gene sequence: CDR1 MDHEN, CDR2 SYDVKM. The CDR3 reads CASSLFGGFRTDTQYF. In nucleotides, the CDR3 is TGTGCCAGCAGTTTATTTGGCGGGTTTCGCACAGATACGCAGTATTTT.

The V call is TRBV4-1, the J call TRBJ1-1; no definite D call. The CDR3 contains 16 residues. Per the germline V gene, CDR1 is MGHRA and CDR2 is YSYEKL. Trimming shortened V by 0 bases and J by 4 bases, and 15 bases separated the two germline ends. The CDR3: CASSQEVRALSTEAFF. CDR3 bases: TGCGCCAGCAGCCAAGAGGTTCGTGCCTTGAGCACTGAAGCTTTCTTT.

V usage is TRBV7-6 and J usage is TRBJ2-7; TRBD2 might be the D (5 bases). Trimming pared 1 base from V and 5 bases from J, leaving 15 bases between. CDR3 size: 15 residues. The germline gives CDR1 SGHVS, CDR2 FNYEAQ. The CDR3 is CASSLVPGEGNEQYF. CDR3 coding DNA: TGTGCCAGCAGCTTAGTCCCGGGTGAGGGAAACGAGCAGTACTTC.

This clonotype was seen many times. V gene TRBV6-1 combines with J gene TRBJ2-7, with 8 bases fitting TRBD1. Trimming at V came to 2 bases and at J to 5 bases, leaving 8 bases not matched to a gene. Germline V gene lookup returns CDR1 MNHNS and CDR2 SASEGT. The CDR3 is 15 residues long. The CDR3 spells CASSEWAGGMHEQYF. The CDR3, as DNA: TGTGCCAGCAGTGAATGGGCAGGGGGCATGCACGAGCAGTACTTC.

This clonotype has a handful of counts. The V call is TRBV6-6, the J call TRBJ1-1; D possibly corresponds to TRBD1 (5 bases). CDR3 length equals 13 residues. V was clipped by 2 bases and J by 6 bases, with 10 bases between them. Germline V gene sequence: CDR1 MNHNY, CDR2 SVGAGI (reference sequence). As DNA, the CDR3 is TGTGCCAGCAGTTACGGGGGGTTAGCTGAAGCTTTCTTT. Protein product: CASSYGGLAEAFF.

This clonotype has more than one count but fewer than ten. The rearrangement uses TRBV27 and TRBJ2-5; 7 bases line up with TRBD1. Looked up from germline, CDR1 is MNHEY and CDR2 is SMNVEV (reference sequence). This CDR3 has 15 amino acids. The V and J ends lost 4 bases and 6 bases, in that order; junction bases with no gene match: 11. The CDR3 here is CASSSWETGKQTQYF. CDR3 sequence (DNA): TGTGCCAGCAGTTCGTGGGAGACAGGGAAACAGACCCAGTACTTC.

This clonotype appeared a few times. CDR3 amino acids: CASSPSYRGQTYNEQFF. The CDR3 DNA is TGTGCCAGCTCACCATCCTACAGGGGTCAGACCTACAATGAGCAGTTCTTC. V is TRBV18 and J is TRBJ2-1, with 7 nucleotides matching TRBD1. V lost 2 bases and J lost 2; bases outside the gene matches: 9. CDR3 length: 17 residues. Germline V gene data show CDR1 as KGHSH and CDR2 as LQKENI.

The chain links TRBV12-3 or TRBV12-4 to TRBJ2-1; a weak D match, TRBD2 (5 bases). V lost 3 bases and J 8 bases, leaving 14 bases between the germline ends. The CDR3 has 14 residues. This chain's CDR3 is CASSLGETGDEQFF. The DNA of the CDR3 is TGTGCCAGCAGTTTGGGAGAAACCGGCGATGAGCAGTTCTTC.

In DNA, the CDR3 is TGTGCCAGCAGCTATCGCGGTGTGCCTAGTTCCAATGAGCAGTTCTTC. Translated, it gives CASSYRGVPSSNEQFF. The chain joins TRBV13 to TRBJ2-1; D call uncertain. This CDR3 is built from 16 residues. Trimming shortened V by 4 bases and J by 6 bases, and 19 bases separated the two germline ends. CDR1 PRHDT and CDR2 FYEKMQ come from the germline V gene (reference sequence).

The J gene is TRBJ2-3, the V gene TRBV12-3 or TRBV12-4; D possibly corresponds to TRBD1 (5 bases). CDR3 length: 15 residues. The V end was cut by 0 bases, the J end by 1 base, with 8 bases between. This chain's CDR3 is CASSLARRGTDTQYF. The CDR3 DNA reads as TGTGCCAGCAGTTTAGCGCGCAGGGGCACAGATACGCAGTATTTT.

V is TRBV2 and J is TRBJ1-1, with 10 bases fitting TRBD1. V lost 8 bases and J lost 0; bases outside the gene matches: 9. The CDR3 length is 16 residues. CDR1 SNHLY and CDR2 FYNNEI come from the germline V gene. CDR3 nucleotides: TGTGCCAGCCTTCGAGGGGACAGGGGCTTGAACACTGAAGCTTTCTTT. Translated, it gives CASLRGDRGLNTEAFF.

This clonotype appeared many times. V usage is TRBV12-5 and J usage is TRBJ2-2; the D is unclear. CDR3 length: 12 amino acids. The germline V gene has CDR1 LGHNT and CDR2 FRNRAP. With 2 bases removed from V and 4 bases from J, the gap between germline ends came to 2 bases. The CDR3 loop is CASGLPTGELFF. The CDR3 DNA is TGTGCTAGTGGTTTGCCCACCGGGGAGCTGTTTTTT.

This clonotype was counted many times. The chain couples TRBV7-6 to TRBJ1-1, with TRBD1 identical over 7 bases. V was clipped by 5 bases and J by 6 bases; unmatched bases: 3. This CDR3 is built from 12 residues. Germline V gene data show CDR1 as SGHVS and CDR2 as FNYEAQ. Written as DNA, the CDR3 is TGTGCCAGCAGCCGTGACAGGGCTGAAGCTTTCTTT. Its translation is CASSRDRAEAFF.

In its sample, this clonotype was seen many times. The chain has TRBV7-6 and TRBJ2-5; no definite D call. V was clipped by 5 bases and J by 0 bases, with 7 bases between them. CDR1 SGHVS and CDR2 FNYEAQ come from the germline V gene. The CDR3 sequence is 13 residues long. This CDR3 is CASSAVYQETQYF. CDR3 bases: TGTGCCAGCAGCGCCGTGTACCAAGAGACCCAGTACTTC.

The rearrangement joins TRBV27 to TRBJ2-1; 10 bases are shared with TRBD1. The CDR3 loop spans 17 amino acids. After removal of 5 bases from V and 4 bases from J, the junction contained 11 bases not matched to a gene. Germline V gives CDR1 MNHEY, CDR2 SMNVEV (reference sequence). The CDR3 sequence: CASSPYRTGGLYNEQFF. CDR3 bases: TGTGCCAGCAGTCCGTACCGGACAGGGGGGTTATACAATGAGCAGTTCTTC.

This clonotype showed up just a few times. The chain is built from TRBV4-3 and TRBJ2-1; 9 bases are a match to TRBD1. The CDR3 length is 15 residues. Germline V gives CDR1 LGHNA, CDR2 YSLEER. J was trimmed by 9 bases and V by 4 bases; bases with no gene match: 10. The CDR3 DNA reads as TGCGCCAGCAGCCTCCGGGACAGGGTGGAGAGTGAGCAGTTCTTC. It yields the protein CASSLRDRVESEQFF.

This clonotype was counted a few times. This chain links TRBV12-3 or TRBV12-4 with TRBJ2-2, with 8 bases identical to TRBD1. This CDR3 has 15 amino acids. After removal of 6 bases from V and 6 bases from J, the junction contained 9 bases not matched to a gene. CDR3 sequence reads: CASRWTGSDAGELFF. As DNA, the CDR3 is TGTGCCAGCAGATGGACAGGGTCTGATGCCGGGGAGCTGTTTTTT.

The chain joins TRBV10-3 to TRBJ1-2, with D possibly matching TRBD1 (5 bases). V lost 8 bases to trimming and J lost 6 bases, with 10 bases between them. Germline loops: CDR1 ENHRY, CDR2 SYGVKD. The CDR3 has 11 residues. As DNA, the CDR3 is TGTGCCATCTCCGGCAGGGATGGCTACACCTTC. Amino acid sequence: CAISGRDGYTF.

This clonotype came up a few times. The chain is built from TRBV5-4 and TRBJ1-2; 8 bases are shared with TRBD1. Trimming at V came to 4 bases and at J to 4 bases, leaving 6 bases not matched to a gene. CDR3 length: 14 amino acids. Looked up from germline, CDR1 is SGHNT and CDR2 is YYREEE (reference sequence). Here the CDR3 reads CASSMTGVRYGYTF. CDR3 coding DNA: TGTGCCAGCAGCATGACAGGGGTTCGCTATGGCTACACCTTC.